Presented here are 16 T cell receptor beta chains from one specimen sequenced in a study of cytomegalovirus exposure and HLA in healthy donors. The PCR contained 60 Vbeta and 13 Jbeta primers. Assay: immunoSEQ multiplex PCR; the TCRdb copy retains only in-frame clones and omits some. The profile shows about 110,000 clones, roughly 80% of them singletons. Sequenced: PBMCs. The receptors originated from a man aged 30 to 45 in good health and CMV-seronegative.

The J gene is TRBJ2-7, the V gene TRBV2, with 8 bases identical to TRBD2. The V gene's germline CDR1 is SNHLY and CDR2 FYNNEI. The CDR3 loop spans 15 amino acids. Trimming cost V 7 bases and J 4 bases; bases outside gene matches: 12. The DNA of the CDR3 is TGTGCCAGCAAGAGGGATAGCGGGACTATATACGAGCAGTACTTC. It translates to CASKRDSGTIYEQYF.

V is TRBV4-1 and J is TRBJ1-4, with D unclear. There are 15 residues in the CDR3. Trimming pared 4 bases from V and 4 bases from J, leaving 13 bases between. The germline V gene encodes CDR1 MGHRA and CDR2 YSYEKL. Written as DNA, the CDR3 is TGCGCCAGCAGCCGACTTCCCGGGTTTAATGAAAAACTGTTTTTT. Translating gives CASSRLPGFNEKLFF.

In its sample, this clone was seen once. The CDR3 DNA follows: TGTGCCTGGGGACTCCGGGACACCAACGTCTATGGCTACACCTTC. Its protein product is CAWGLRDTNVYGYTF. The chain employs TRBV30 and TRBJ1-2; maybe TRBD1 (6 bases). The germline gives CDR1 GTSNPN, CDR2 SVGIG (reference sequence). The CDR3 is 15 amino acids. V dropped 5 bases and J dropped 4 bases, with 20 bases sitting between them.

The chain uses TRBV5-1 and TRBJ2-3, with D uncertain. Trimming removed 4 bases at V and 6 bases at J, with 12 bases between. CDR1 is SGHRS, CDR2 YFSETQ, per germline. CDR3 length: 13 amino acids. The CDR3 region has the DNA TGCGCCAGCAGCGGCCCTGGCCCGGATACGCAGTATTTT. This translates into CASSGPGPDTQYF. Combining the CDR3 with reference TRBV5-1 and TRBJ2-3 gives the whole variable domain KAGVTQTPRYLIKTRGQQVTLSCSPISGHRSVSWYQQTPGQGLQFLFEYFSETQRNKGNFPGRFSGRQFSNSRSEMNVSTLELGDSALYLCASSGPGPDTQYFGPGTRLTVL.

This sequence joins TRBV19 and TRBJ1-1; TRBD1 agrees at 7 bases. The V and J ends lost 6 bases and 4 bases, in that order; junction bases with no gene match: 5. Germline-derived CDR1 and CDR2 are LNHDA and SQIVND (reference sequence). The CDR3 totals 13 residues. CDR3 sequence: CASRQGSSTEAFF. In nucleotides, the CDR3 is TGTGCCAGTAGACAGGGGTCTAGCACTGAAGCTTTCTTT.

The rearrangement uses TRBV9 and TRBJ1-2; 10 bases map to TRBD1. From germline, CDR1 is SGDLS and CDR2 YYNGEE. This CDR3 is built from 13 residues. V trimming: 3 bases; J trimming: 4 bases; junction bases outside the gene matches: 0. The CDR3, as DNA: TGTGCCAGCAGCGGGACAGGGGGCTATGGCTACACCTTC. Its translation is CASSGTGGYGYTF.

The DNA of the CDR3 is TGCAGCGTTGGAGAGCGGACAGGGACTGAAGCTTTCTTT. Its translation is CSVGERTGTEAFF. The chain combines TRBV29-1 with TRBJ1-1; 8 bases fit TRBD1. The V gene's germline CDR1 is SQVTM and CDR2 ANQGSEA. The CDR3 runs 13 residues. The trim removed 4 bases at V and 5 bases at J, leaving 6 bases unmatched.

This clone has a handful of counts. The rearrangement uses TRBV19 and TRBJ1-5; D may be TRBD1 (5 bases). Trimming removed 6 bases from V and 6 bases from J, with 18 bases in between. Per germline, CDR1 LNHDA and CDR2 SQIVND (reference sequence). The CDR3 is 15 residues long. The CDR3 DNA follows: TGTGCCAGTAGCCGGGGGGACGGCCTGGGTCAGCCCCAGCATTTT. Its protein is CASSRGDGLGQPQHF. Using reference TRBV19 and TRBJ1-5 for the parts outside the CDR3, the full variable domain is DGGITQSPKYLFRKEGQNVTLSCEQNLNHDAMYWYRQDPGQGLRLIYYSQIVNDFQKGDIAEGYSVSREKKESFPLTVTSAQKNPTAFYLCASSRGDGLGQPQHFGDGTRLSIL.

This clone was found once. V and J are TRBV6-5 and TRBJ2-7, with TRBD1 matching over 9 bases. This CDR3 is 16 amino acids long. With V trimmed by 4 bases and J by 7 bases, 14 bases remained unmatched. The germline V gene has CDR1 MNHEY and CDR2 SVGAGI. CDR3 loop: CASSFTGTGRVREQYF. The DNA of the CDR3 is TGTGCCAGCAGTTTTACCGGGACAGGGAGAGTTCGGGAGCAGTACTTC.

A single count supports this clone. This chain connects TRBV4-1 to TRBJ2-1; 9 bases align to TRBD1. CDR1 and CDR2 (germline): MGHRA, YSYEKL. The V and J ends lost 6 bases and 7 bases, in that order; junction bases with no gene match: 7. The length of the CDR3 is 14 residues. CDR3: CASRTGGGRNEQFF. CDR3 nucleotides: TGCGCCAGCAGGACAGGGGGGGGTAGGAATGAGCAGTTCTTC.

This chain joins TRBV11-2 and TRBJ2-1; TRBD2 aligns across 12 bases. Germline V lookup: CDR1 SGHAT, CDR2 FQNNGV. J gave up 0 bases and V 5 bases, and 8 bases lay outside the gene matches. The CDR3 spans 18 residues. CDR3 in amino acids: CASSLGLAGSSSYNEQFF. The CDR3 coding sequence is TGTGCCAGCAGCCTGGGACTAGCGGGCTCGAGCTCCTACAATGAGCAGTTCTTC.

The rearrangement links TRBV6-1 to TRBJ2-7, with D maybe TRBD1 (5 bases). V lost 3 bases and J 3 bases, leaving 12 bases between the germline ends. The CDR3 length is 14 residues. The V gene's germline CDR1 is MNHNS and CDR2 SASEGT. CDR3 sequence: CASSEIGQGYEQYF. In nucleotides, the CDR3 is TGTGCCAGCAGTGAGATCGGGCAGGGCTACGAGCAGTACTTC.

V gene TRBV4-1 combines with J gene TRBJ1-5; unclear D gene. Trimming cost V 0 bases and J 5 bases, with 11 bases left between them. Germline CDR1 MGHRA, CDR2 YSYEKL. This CDR3 contains 15 residues. CDR3 in DNA: TGCGCCAGCAGCCAAGAGGGCTTTCCCCATCAGCCCCAGCATTTT. Protein: CASSQEGFPHQPQHF.

This chain connects TRBV5-1 to TRBJ2-5; D is possibly TRBD1 (6 bases). The germline V gene encodes CDR1 SGHRS and CDR2 YFSETQ. This CDR3 has 13 amino acids. Deletions cut 4 bases from V and 2 bases from J, with 9 bases between. CDR3 loop: CASSRQVQETQYF. Here the CDR3 DNA reads TGCGCCAGCAGCAGACAGGTACAAGAGACCCAGTACTTC. Drawing the rest from reference TRBV5-1 and TRBJ2-5, the complete variable domain is KAGVTQTPRYLIKTRGQQVTLSCSPISGHRSVSWYQQTPGQGLQFLFEYFSETQRNKGNFPGRFSGRQFSNSRSEMNVSTLELGDSALYLCASSRQVQETQYFGPGTRLLVL.

CDR3 protein: CASSPRQGTNTEAFF. The CDR3, as DNA: TGTGCCAGCAGTCCCCGACAGGGGACGAACACTGAAGCTTTCTTT. The rearrangement links TRBV6-1 to TRBJ1-1; 8 positions agree with TRBD1. V trimming: 5 bases; J trimming: 1 base; junction bases outside the gene matches: 6. CDR1 and CDR2 from the germline V gene are MNHNS and SASEGT. The CDR3 runs 15 residues.

This clone appeared a single time. The chain links TRBV4-1 to TRBJ2-5; 8 nucleotides agree with TRBD2. With 2 bases clipped from V and 4 bases from J, the junction kept 9 bases outside the gene matches. Per the germline V gene, CDR1 is MGHRA and CDR2 is YSYEKL. The CDR3 contains 16 residues. DNA for the CDR3: TGCGCCAGCAGCCAATTACTTCCGGGGGGGGCAGAGACCCAGTACTTC. Encoded protein: CASSQLLPGGAETQYF.